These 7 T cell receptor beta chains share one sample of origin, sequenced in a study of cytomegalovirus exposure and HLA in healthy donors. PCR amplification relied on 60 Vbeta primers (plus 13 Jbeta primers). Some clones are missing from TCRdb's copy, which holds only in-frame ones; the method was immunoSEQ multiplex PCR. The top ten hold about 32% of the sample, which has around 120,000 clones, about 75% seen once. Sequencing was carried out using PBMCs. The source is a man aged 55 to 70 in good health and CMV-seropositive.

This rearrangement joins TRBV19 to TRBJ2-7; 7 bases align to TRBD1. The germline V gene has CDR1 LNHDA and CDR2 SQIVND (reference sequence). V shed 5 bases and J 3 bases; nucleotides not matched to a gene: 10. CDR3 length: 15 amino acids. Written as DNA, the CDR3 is TGTGCCAGTAGTCCGCAGGACAGGACGGGCTACGAGCAGTACTTC. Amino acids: CASSPQDRTGYEQYF.

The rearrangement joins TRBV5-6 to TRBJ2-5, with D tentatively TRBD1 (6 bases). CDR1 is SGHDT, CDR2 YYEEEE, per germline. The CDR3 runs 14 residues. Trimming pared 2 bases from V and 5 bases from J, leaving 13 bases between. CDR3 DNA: TGTGCCAGCAGCTTAAACACAGGGCCGGAGACCCAGTACTTC. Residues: CASSLNTGPETQYF. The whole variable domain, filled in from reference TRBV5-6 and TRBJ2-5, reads DAGVTQSPTHLIKTRGQQVTLRCSPKSGHDTVSWYQQALGQGPQFIFQYYEEEERQRGNFPDRFSGHQFPNYSSELNVNALLLGDSALYLCASSLNTGPETQYFGPGTRLLVL.

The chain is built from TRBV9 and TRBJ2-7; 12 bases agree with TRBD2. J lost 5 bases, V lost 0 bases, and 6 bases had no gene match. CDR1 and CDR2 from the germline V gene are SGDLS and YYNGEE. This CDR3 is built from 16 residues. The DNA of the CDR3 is TGTGCCAGCAGCGTAGCCAGACTAGCGGGGGTTGACGAGCAGTACTTC. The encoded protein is CASSVARLAGVDEQYF.

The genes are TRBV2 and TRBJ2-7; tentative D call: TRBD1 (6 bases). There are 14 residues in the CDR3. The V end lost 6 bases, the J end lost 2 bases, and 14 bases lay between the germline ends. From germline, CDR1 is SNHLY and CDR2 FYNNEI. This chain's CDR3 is CASRSRGHPYEQYF. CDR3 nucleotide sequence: TGTGCCAGCAGGAGCAGGGGCCATCCCTACGAGCAGTACTTC.

This chain's CDR3 is CASSPRGVGNNEQFF. The CDR3 nucleotides read TGTGCCAGCAGCCCCCGGGGAGTTGGCAACAATGAGCAGTTCTTC. The chain couples TRBV11-3 to TRBJ2-1; D is possibly TRBD2 (5 bases). V lost 5 bases to trimming and J lost 5 bases, with 16 bases between them. Looked up from germline, CDR1 is SGHNT and CDR2 is YENEEA. CDR3 length: 15 amino acids.

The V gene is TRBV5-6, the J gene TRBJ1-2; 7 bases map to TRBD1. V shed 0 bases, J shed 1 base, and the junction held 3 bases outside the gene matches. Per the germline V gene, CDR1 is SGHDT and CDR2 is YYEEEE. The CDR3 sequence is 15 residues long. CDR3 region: CASSLVAGGNYGYTF. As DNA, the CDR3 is TGTGCCAGCAGCTTGGTTGCAGGGGGTAACTATGGCTACACCTTC.

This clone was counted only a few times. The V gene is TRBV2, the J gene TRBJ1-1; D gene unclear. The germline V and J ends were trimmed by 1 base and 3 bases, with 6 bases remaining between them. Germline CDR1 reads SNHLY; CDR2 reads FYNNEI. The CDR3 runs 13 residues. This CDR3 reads CASSEGRHTEAFF. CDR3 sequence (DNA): TGTGCCAGCAGTGAAGGCAGGCACACTGAAGCTTTCTTT.